These 26 T cell receptor beta chains were all obtained from the same sample, sequenced in a study of blood T cell repertoires in COVID-19. TCRdb's table, derived via immunoSEQ multiplex PCR, lists solely in-frame clones and lacks some. The repertoire holds approximately 75,000 clones, around nine tenths seen once, with 6.9% in the top ten. Sequencing was done on a sample of peripheral blood. These receptors were taken from a human donor in a cohort sampled during active COVID-19.

This CDR3 is CASSLDQATEAFF. The CDR3, as DNA: TGTGCCAGCAGCTTAGATCAAGCCACTGAAGCTTTCTTT. The chain couples TRBV11-2 to TRBJ1-1; no clear D gene. The germline V and J ends were trimmed by 0 bases and 4 bases, with 6 bases remaining between them. From germline, CDR1 is SGHAT and CDR2 FQNNGV. The length of the CDR3 is 13 residues. Complete variable domain (other parts from reference TRBV11-2 and TRBJ1-1): EAGVAQSPRYKIIEKRQSVAFWCNPISGHATLYWYQQILGQGPKLLIQFQNNGVVDDSQLPKDRFSAERLKGVDSTLKIQPAKLEDSAVYLCASSLDQATEAFFGQGTRLTVV.

This clone came up once. V is TRBV7-6 and J is TRBJ1-4; weak D call: TRBD1 (5 bases). The CDR3 extends over 15 amino acids. V was cut by 1 base and J by 4 bases, with 10 bases left in between. Germline V gives CDR1 SGHVS, CDR2 FNYEAQ. CDR3 nucleotide sequence: TGTGCCAGCAGCTTAGTGGCGGGGCTTAATGAAAAACTGTTTTTT. Its protein is CASSLVAGLNEKLFF.

J is TRBJ2-2 and V is TRBV11-2, with D maybe TRBD1 (5 bases). Germline loops: CDR1 SGHAT, CDR2 FQNNGV. The CDR3 is 18 residues long. Trimming took 3 bases from V and 1 from J, leaving 18 bases between them. The CDR3 sequence is CASSFFLEWGGNTGELFF. CDR3 nucleotide sequence: TGTGCCAGCAGCTTTTTTTTGGAGTGGGGCGGGAACACCGGGGAGCTGTTTTTT.

The CDR3 sequence: CASRQGQGVVTEAFF. In nucleotides, the CDR3 is TGCGCCAGCAGACAAGGACAGGGGGTTGTCACTGAAGCTTTCTTT. The V gene is TRBV5-1, the J gene TRBJ1-1; 10 bases fit TRBD1. V dropped 5 bases and J dropped 4; count of bases not matched to a gene: 8. The CDR3 covers 15 residues. Germline lookup yields CDR1 SGHRS and CDR2 YFSETQ.

The rearrangement joins TRBV6-1 to TRBJ1-5, with D possibly matching TRBD1 (5 bases). Trimming shortened V by 1 base and J by 4 bases, and 14 bases separated the two germline ends. The germline CDR1 and CDR2 sequences are MNHNS and SASEGT. This CDR3 comprises 16 residues. The CDR3 nucleotides read TGTGCCAGCAGTGAAGAGGCAGGGTGGGCGAATCAGCCCCAGCATTTT. Protein: CASSEEAGWANQPQHF.

The CDR3 DNA reads TGCGCCAGCAGCTTGGCCTTGGGACTGGTGAACACAGATACGCAGTATTTT. Protein: CASSLALGLVNTDTQYF. This chain uses TRBV5-1 with TRBJ2-3, with D perhaps matching TRBD2 (6 bases). V lost 0 bases, J lost 2 bases, and 16 bases lay in between. The CDR3 spans 17 residues. Germline V gives CDR1 SGHRS, CDR2 YFSETQ.

This chain joins TRBV19 and TRBJ2-7, with TRBD1 identical over 8 bases. Looked up from germline, CDR1 is LNHDA and CDR2 is SQIVND (reference sequence). This CDR3 has 15 amino acids. Trimming cost V 6 bases and J 6 bases; bases outside gene matches: 13. In DNA, the CDR3 is TGTGCCAGTAGGATGACCGGGACAGGTAATTCCGAGCAGTACTTC. Encoded protein: CASRMTGTGNSEQYF.

The CDR3 protein is CASSRRRDTEAFF. DNA for the CDR3: TGTGCCAGCAGCCGCCGGAGGGACACTGAAGCTTTCTTT. The chain carries TRBV3-1 (or the pseudogene TRBV3-2) and TRBJ1-1; D is undetermined. Per the germline V gene, CDR1 is LGHDT and CDR2 is YNNKEL (reference sequence). This CDR3 has 13 amino acids. With 4 bases removed from V and 3 bases from J, the gap between germline ends came to 9 bases.

The chain couples TRBV28 to TRBJ1-4; possible D gene TRBD1, 5 bases. CDR1 is MDHEN, CDR2 SYDVKM, per germline. The CDR3 has 17 amino acids. V lost 1 base and J lost 8, with 20 bases in between. CDR3 residues: CASSLSSGTYRREKLFF. The CDR3 DNA sequence: TGTGCCAGCAGTTTATCCTCTGGGACTTATCGTCGGGAAAAACTGTTTTTT.

This chain connects TRBV2 to TRBJ1-1; 10 nucleotides align to TRBD1. Germline V lookup: CDR1 SNHLY, CDR2 FYNNEI. V gave up 3 bases and J gave up 5 bases; unmatched junction bases: 12. The CDR3 is 17 residues long. This chain's CDR3 is CASSEMGQGFFATEAFF. For the CDR3, the DNA is TGTGCCAGCAGTGAGATGGGACAGGGGTTCTTCGCTACTGAAGCTTTCTTT.

The chain joins TRBV15 to TRBJ1-1; D ambiguous. The length of the CDR3 is 14 residues. Trimming stripped 0 bases from V and 4 bases from J, with 9 bases between. Per the germline V gene, CDR1 is LNHNV and CDR2 is YYDKDF (reference sequence). CDR3 DNA sequence: TGTGCCACCAGCAGAGATCGCGGCGGCACTGAAGCTTTCTTT. Its protein product is CATSRDRGGTEAFF.

This rearrangement joins TRBV2 to TRBJ2-5, with 11 bases matching TRBD2. In germline, CDR1 is SNHLY, CDR2 FYNNEI. Trimming took 4 bases from V and 7 from J; bases not matched to a gene: 8. The CDR3 totals 15 residues. CDR3 sequence reads: CASSAKTSGEGTQYF. CDR3 sequence (DNA): TGTGCCAGCAGTGCAAAGACTAGCGGGGAGGGGACCCAGTACTTC.

The chain couples TRBV11-3 to TRBJ2-2, with 8 bases identical to TRBD1. CDR1 is SGHNT and CDR2 is YENEEA in the germline V gene. V lost 8 bases to trimming and J lost 2 bases; unmatched junction nucleotides: 7. The CDR3 consists of 15 residues. The CDR3 loop is CASGRGQVNTGELFF. The CDR3 DNA follows: TGTGCCAGCGGTCGGGGACAGGTTAACACCGGGGAGCTGTTTTTT.

V usage is TRBV4-1 and J usage is TRBJ1-1; a weak D match, TRBD1 (6 bases). The V gene lost 4 bases and the J gene lost 5 bases, with 29 bases spanning the gap. This CDR3 has 19 amino acids. Germline lookup yields CDR1 MGHRA and CDR2 YSYEKL. CDR3 DNA: TGCGCCAGCAGCCGGGCCCCGGGGGGGGCCCAGGATCCTGGGACTGAAGCTTTCTTT. It codes for CASSRAPGGAQDPGTEAFF.

This clone was seen once. This chain joins TRBV5-3 and TRBJ2-3, with a possible D match to TRBD2 (6 bases). TRBV5-3 is an ORF for which the function is uncertain. The V and J ends lost 5 bases and 5 bases respectively, with 15 bases between them. The CDR3 runs 14 residues. The CDR3 here is CARRPRDRRDTQYF. CDR3 DNA sequence: TGTGCCAGAAGACCGCGGGACCGAAGAGATACGCAGTATTTT.

The genes are TRBV6-5 and TRBJ2-2, with 7 bases that match TRBD2. The ends lost 6 bases at V and 3 bases at J; junction bases unmatched: 4. Germline lookup yields CDR1 MNHEY and CDR2 SVGAGI. This CDR3 contains 14 residues. CDR3 in amino acids: CASRKGRDTGELFF. CDR3 coding DNA: TGTGCCAGCAGGAAGGGGAGGGACACCGGGGAGCTGTTTTTT.

Concerning this clone: At one end the junction does not follow the germline gene, possibly because of a read error. The gene calls are TRBV5-1 and TRBJ1-2; possible D gene TRBD1, 5 bases. CDR1 SGHRS and CDR2 YFSETQ come from the germline V gene. The CDR3 totals 13 residues. The CDR3 sequence: CARRPAGGGGYTF. CDR3 coding DNA: TGCGCCCGCAGACCGGCGGGGGGAGGGGGCTACACCTTC.

V and J are TRBV6-5 and TRBJ2-7; D unclear. CDR3 length: 15 residues. The germline V gene encodes CDR1 MNHEY and CDR2 SVGAGI. Trimming cost V 7 bases and J 0 bases, with 16 bases left between them. CDR3 sequence: CASKGSRLSSYEQYF. CDR3 DNA: TGTGCCAGCAAAGGATCGCGGTTGAGCTCCTACGAGCAGTACTTC.

V usage is TRBV5-8 and J usage is TRBJ2-3; tentative D call: TRBD1 (5 bases). Trimming took 0 bases from V and 4 from J, leaving 6 bases between them. There are 13 residues in the CDR3. Germline assignment: CDR1 SGHTS and CDR2 YDEGEE. Here the CDR3 reads CASSLAGSDTQYF. The CDR3 DNA reads TGTGCCAGCAGCTTGGCAGGGTCAGATACGCAGTATTTT.

This clone was seen a single time. V gene TRBV19 combines with J gene TRBJ2-5, with D perhaps TRBD1 (6 bases). CDR1 is LNHDA, CDR2 SQIVND, per germline (reference sequence). CDR3 size: 15 residues. V was shortened by 6 bases and J by 1 base, with 15 bases between the two germline ends. The CDR3 DNA reads as TGTGCCAGTAGCACCCAGGGGCAAGGCCAAGAGACCCAGTACTTC. It yields the protein CASSTQGQGQETQYF.

The V call is TRBV2, the J call TRBJ1-2; 7 nucleotides agree with TRBD1. The CDR3 spans 14 residues. The J segment lost 4 bases and the V segment lost 6 bases, leaving 8 bases of the junction unmatched. The germline V gene has CDR1 SNHLY and CDR2 FYNNEI. CDR3 sequence reads: CASRTTGIVYGYTF. The CDR3 DNA reads as TGTGCCAGCAGAACGACAGGGATTGTCTATGGCTACACCTTC.

The CDR3 is CASSRRDRGGTEAFF. The CDR3 nucleotides are TGTGCCAGCAGCCGGCGGGACAGGGGAGGCACTGAAGCTTTCTTT. The chain employs TRBV6-5 and TRBJ1-1, with 10 bases matching TRBD1. Germline trimming cut 6 bases from V and 4 bases from J; bases unmatched to any gene: 8. Germline CDR1 is MNHEY and CDR2 is SVGAGI. The CDR3 is 15 amino acids.

The CDR3 sequence: CAITPGTAYTGELFF. CDR3 nucleotide sequence: TGTGCCATCACTCCCGGGACAGCCTACACCGGGGAGCTGTTTTTT. The chain couples TRBV10-3 to TRBJ2-2; 7 positions match TRBD1. V gave up 7 bases and J gave up 3 bases; unmatched junction bases: 8. Looked up from germline, CDR1 is ENHRY and CDR2 is SYGVKD. CDR3 length: 15 amino acids.

This chain joins TRBV10-3 and TRBJ2-2; 9 bases are shared with TRBD2. This CDR3 has 14 amino acids. The V gene end was trimmed by 10 bases and the J gene end by 4 bases; junction bases not matched to a gene: 7. CDR1 and CDR2 (germline): ENHRY, SYGVKD. CDR3 sequence (DNA): TGTGCCACGCGGGGGGGACCCGGCACCGGGGAGCTGTTTTTT. Amino acid sequence: CATRGGPGTGELFF.

The CDR3 is CASSPPAAGRIGELFF. The DNA of the CDR3 is TGTGCCAGCAGTCCCCCCGCGGCAGGGAGGATCGGGGAGCTGTTTTTT. The V gene is TRBV11-2, the J gene TRBJ2-2, with TRBD2 as a possible D gene (6 bases). Germline lookup yields CDR1 SGHAT and CDR2 FQNNGV. Trimming removed 6 bases at V and 7 bases at J, with 21 bases between. The CDR3 totals 16 residues.

This clone is a singleton in its sample. The chain links TRBV5-1 to TRBJ2-3; D ambiguous. Germline loops: CDR1 SGHRS, CDR2 YFSETQ. The CDR3 runs 16 residues. V lost 0 bases and J lost 0, with 11 bases in between. The CDR3 spells CASSLGIQASTDTQYF. In DNA, the CDR3 is TGCGCCAGCAGCTTGGGTATCCAGGCTAGCACAGATACGCAGTATTTT.